The 32 T cell receptor beta chains presented below share a single source sample, sequenced in a study of monozygotic twins with inflammatory bowel disease. TCRdb reanalyzed the 5' RACE reads and collapses them to one entry per CDR3 protein, without DNA. The repertoire table contains more than 300,000 distinct CDR3 sequences. Material for sequencing was blood. The receptors stem from a human donor with ulcerative colitis or Crohn's disease, or a healthy co-twin of an affected twin (not recorded which).

Here the CDR3 reads CASSLEMTSPSEQFF. The chain carries TRBV11-2 and TRBJ2-1; the TRBD2 assignment by TCRdb is unverifiable without DNA. This CDR3 has 15 amino acids. The germline V gene encodes CDR1 SGHAT and CDR2 FQNNGV.

This chain uses TRBV7-2 with TRBJ2-3; TCRdb indicates TRBD1, and absent DNA this call remains unverified. The CDR3 contains 16 residues. The germline V gene encodes CDR1 SGHTA and CDR2 FQGNSA. The chain's CDR3 is CASSLVWGAPTDTQYF.

This sequence joins TRBV29-1 and TRBJ2-7; TCRdb's D call, TRBD1, is unchecked because there is no DNA. The CDR3 runs 11 residues. Germline CDR1 is SQVTM and CDR2 is ANQGSEA. The CDR3: CSAVRDREQYF.

The chain recombines TRBV11-2 with TRBJ2-2. Per germline, CDR1 SGHAT and CDR2 FQNNGV. The length of the CDR3 is 14 residues. CDR3 protein: CASSLRVGTGELFF.

The CDR3 sequence: CASAPTGLGWDEQFF. The V and J genes are TRBV7-6 and TRBJ2-1; with no DNA, the TCRdb D assignment of TRBD1 cannot be verified. This CDR3 region has 15 residues. Germline V gene data show CDR1 as SGHVS and CDR2 as FNYEAQ.

This chain links TRBV4-1 with TRBJ1-5; TCRdb's D call, TRBD1, is unchecked because there is no DNA. CDR1 and CDR2 from the germline V gene are MGHRA and YSYEKL. This CDR3 has 18 residues. CDR3 loop: CASSHPGDGKWGNQPQHF.

The rearrangement joins TRBV6-1 to TRBJ2-3; TCRdb picks TRBD2, but there is no DNA to check that call. There are 16 residues in the CDR3. Germline assignment: CDR1 MNHNS and CDR2 SASEGT. The CDR3 spells CASSATSGSSTDTQYF.

This chain links TRBV2 with TRBJ2-5; TCRdb's assignment of TRBD2 cannot be checked, as there is no DNA. The germline V gene encodes CDR1 SNHLY and CDR2 FYNNEI. The CDR3 has 16 amino acids. The CDR3 sequence: CASSVLAGGIGETQYF. Full variable domain (remainder filled in from reference TRBV2 and TRBJ2-5): EPEVTQTPSHQVTQMGQEVILRCVPISNHLYFYWYRQILGQKVEFLVSFYNNEISEKSEIFDDQFSVERPDGSNFTLKIRSTKLEDSAMYFCASSVLAGGIGETQYFGPGTRLLVL.

The chain links TRBV7-2 to TRBJ1-3; TCRdb's D call of TRBD1 is untestable without DNA. CDR1 is SGHTA, CDR2 FQGNSA, per germline. The CDR3 runs 15 residues. CDR3 loop: CASSSPTGSGNTIYF.

This chain connects TRBV12-3 or TRBV12-4 to TRBJ2-5; lacking DNA, the TRBD2 call made by TCRdb goes unchecked. This CDR3 contains 16 residues. CDR3 sequence reads: CASSPQTGTSGETQYF.

The V and J genes are TRBV24-1 and TRBJ1-4; TCRdb lists TRBD1, though no DNA is available to test this call. The V gene's germline CDR1 is KGHDR and CDR2 SFDVKD. The CDR3 contains 14 residues. CDR3 residues: CATSPTGLGEKLFF.

The gene calls are TRBV9 and TRBJ2-7; TCRdb lists TRBD1, though no DNA is available to test this call. The CDR3 totals 15 residues. Germline CDR1 SGDLS, CDR2 YYNGEE. CDR3 loop: CASSPAGTGLYEQYF.

V usage is TRBV28 and J usage is TRBJ2-1; TCRdb proposes TRBD2, but this gene call is untestable without DNA. This CDR3 comprises 15 residues. Germline V gene lookup returns CDR1 MDHEN and CDR2 SYDVKM. CDR3 sequence reads: CASSFGSSGGNEQFF. Combining the CDR3 with reference TRBV28 and TRBJ2-1 gives the whole variable domain DVKVTQSSRYLVKRTGEKVFLECVQDMDHENMFWYRQDPGLGLRLIYFSYDVKMKEKGDIPEGYSVSREKKERFSLILESASTNQTSMYLCASSFGSSGGNEQFFGPGTRLTVL.

The chain carries TRBV20-1 and TRBJ1-2. Looked up from germline, CDR1 is DFQATT and CDR2 is SNEGSKA (reference sequence). CDR3 length equals 14 residues. The CDR3 spells CSATRQGGYGGYTF.

The gene calls are TRBV6-1 and TRBJ1-2; without DNA, the TCRdb call of TRBD1 cannot be checked. Looked up from germline, CDR1 is MNHNS and CDR2 is SASEGT. CDR3 size: 15 residues. The CDR3 sequence is CASRERTGGYHGYTF.

The chain carries TRBV6-1 and TRBJ1-4; TCRdb calls TRBD1, which cannot be checked without DNA. The germline V gene encodes CDR1 MNHNS and CDR2 SASEGT. The CDR3 runs to 15 residues. CDR3: CASRPPGVINEKLFF.

The chain couples TRBV4-3 to TRBJ2-7; TCRdb designates TRBD2, a call that cannot be tested without DNA. Germline loops: CDR1 LGHNA, CDR2 YSLEER. CDR3 length: 16 residues. CDR3 amino acids: CASSQEAGGPLYEQYF.

The rearrangement uses TRBV7-2 and TRBJ1-2; checking the TCRdb D call of TRBD1 is not possible without DNA. Germline V gives CDR1 SGHTA, CDR2 FQGNSA. The length of the CDR3 is 13 residues. The CDR3 protein is CASSLSRDYGYTF.

The V gene is TRBV28, the J gene TRBJ2-1. Per the germline V gene, CDR1 is MDHEN and CDR2 is SYDVKM. The CDR3 is made up of 12 amino acids. CDR3 amino acids: CASSVLYNEQFF.

The rearrangement uses TRBV5-6 and TRBJ2-1; the TCRdb call, TRBD2, lacks DNA for checking. Germline V gene data show CDR1 as SGHDT and CDR2 as YYEEEE. The CDR3 is 14 residues long. The chain's CDR3 is CASSLVGLAGQQFF.

The CDR3 spells CASSRRDREEAFF. The chain carries TRBV7-9 and TRBJ1-1; there is no DNA to check the TCRdb D call of TRBD1. The CDR3 length is 13 residues. In germline, CDR1 is SEHNR, CDR2 FQNEAQ (reference sequence).

This sequence joins TRBV4-3 and TRBJ2-7. In germline, CDR1 is LGHNA, CDR2 YSLEER. This CDR3 contains 14 residues. This chain's CDR3 is CASSQDKVSYEQYF.

The V gene is TRBV10-3, the J gene TRBJ2-1; the TCRdb call, TRBD1, lacks DNA for checking. The CDR3 covers 13 residues. The germline CDR1 and CDR2 sequences are ENHRY and SYGVKD. The chain's CDR3 is CAIRRDVDNEQFF.

V and J are TRBV7-6 and TRBJ2-7; TCRdb calls TRBD1, which cannot be checked without DNA. Germline V gene sequence: CDR1 SGHVS, CDR2 FNYEAQ. The CDR3 contains 13 residues. CDR3 region: CASSLERGGEQYF.

This sequence joins TRBV5-1 and TRBJ2-5. The CDR3 spans 12 residues. Germline values: CDR1 SGHRS, CDR2 YFSETQ. The CDR3 is CASSAGQETQYF. Full variable domain (rest looked up from reference TRBV5-1 and TRBJ2-5): KAGVTQTPRYLIKTRGQQVTLSCSPISGHRSVSWYQQTPGQGLQFLFEYFSETQRNKGNFPGRFSGRQFSNSRSEMNVSTLELGDSALYLCASSAGQETQYFGPGTRLLVL.

The rearrangement joins TRBV7-8 to TRBJ1-1. The CDR3 covers 12 residues. The germline CDR1 and CDR2 sequences are SGHVS and FQNEAQ. CDR3 residues: CASSYGDTEAFF.

The rearrangement links TRBV29-1 to TRBJ2-5. There are 14 residues in the CDR3. Germline CDR1 and CDR2: SQVTM and ANQGSEA. The CDR3 region is CSVEDPVRSETQYF.

The chain combines TRBV6-5 with TRBJ1-4; the TCRdb call, TRBD1, lacks DNA for checking. Germline values: CDR1 MNHEY, CDR2 SVGAGI. The CDR3 length is 13 residues. CDR3 region: CASSPRGNEKLFF.

The CDR3 spells CASRGAEATYF. The rearrangement links TRBV6-5 to TRBJ2-5; without DNA, the TCRdb call of TRBD1 cannot be checked. This CDR3 contains 11 residues. Germline V lookup: CDR1 MNHEY, CDR2 SVGAGI.

Here the CDR3 reads CASSSTGTSGETQYF. The rearrangement uses TRBV5-6 and TRBJ2-5; the D call from TCRdb, TRBD2, cannot be confirmed without DNA. The CDR3 loop spans 15 amino acids. Germline CDR1 and CDR2: SGHDT and YYEEEE.

The chain carries TRBV12-3 or TRBV12-4 and TRBJ2-3; TCRdb names TRBD1, which stays unverified in the absence of DNA. The CDR3 loop spans 14 amino acids. CDR3 residues: CASSLGGGFDTQYF.

The chain joins TRBV20-1 to TRBJ2-1. CDR1 is DFQATT, CDR2 SNEGSKA, per germline (reference sequence). The CDR3 sequence is 12 residues long. The CDR3 spells CSATATHNEQFF.